Sequencing of this T cell receptor (beta chain) was carried out in a study of identical twins (dated by TCRdb to 2016 to 2018). For the wider study: To test whether fetal clonotypes persist, the study used deep sequencing on TCR alpha and beta repertoires from monozygotic twins, unrelated adults of various ages, and cord blood. To rule out contamination, replicate twin experiments were performed at different times with different library preparation protocols. The paper's findings and limits, for the study overall: Out-of-frame TCR alpha sequences shared between twins showed an excess of low generation-probability sequences compared with coincidental sharing between unrelated individuals. A weaker excess of twin sharing was found in beta out-of-frame sequences because the signal-to-noise ratio was lowered by fewer shared sequences. Zero-insertion analyses could be partly confounded by invariant T cells such as MAIT and iNKT, though diverse VJ usage argued against such confounding for most clonotypes. Fewer insertions were carried by abundant cord blood beta clonotypes, a similar but weaker trend appeared in young adult naive repertoires, and no such trend appeared in memory repertoires. Out-of-frame TCR alpha sharing in monozygotic twins was systematically underestimated by recombination models, whereas sharing between unrelated individuals was in agreement with the recombination models. Because the same donors could not be followed over many years, the conclusions relied on cross-sectional statistical analysis.

There are 15 amino acids in the CDR3, from cysteine to phenylalanine inclusive. The CDR3 DNA has 45 bases and is translated from base 1. V is trimmed back by 5 bases and J by 4 bases, and the junction contains 10 bases that no gene match accounts for. Only healthy Caucasian donors were included. Three pairs of female monozygotic twins, all aged about 18 to 30 years, made up the twin cohort. Miltenyi CD45RO+ enrichment and human naive T-cell isolation kits were used to isolate memory (CD45RO+) and naive T cells from PBMC. Library prep was done by 5' RACE. Instrument used: Illumina HiSeq 2000. A universal primer binding site was added through template switching, and the final cDNA carried a unique molecular identifier so that TCR cDNA molecules could be counted accurately. Specific primers in the conserved constant-segment region were used to synthesize first-strand cDNA for the TCR alpha and beta chains. To control for contamination, every cDNA library carried two barcodes: a SMART-Mk sample barcode plus Illumina barcodes. Two successive PCR steps introduced TruSeq adapter sequences along with Illumina sample barcodes. The TCR alpha and beta cDNA libraries were sequenced on the Illumina HiSeq platform using custom primers. The authors' analysis ran thus. MiGEC processed the raw reads to extract unique molecular identifiers, while MiXCR was used to determine the CDR3 positions. For each individual, recombination models were inferred using an EM algorithm with the repgenHMM and IGoR tools. The tcR package in R was used for shared clonotype analysis, with sharing normalized by the product of cloneset sizes. To study raw recombination without the effects of thymic and clonal selection, out-of-frame nonproductive sequences were analyzed. TCRdb ran its own pipeline on the public reads, namely fastp trimming at Q25 and MiXCR clone calling, and kept in-frame beta chains. When rows share a CDR3 protein, they turn into one entry using the most common DNA and genes. These V and J calls rely on TCRdb rather than the paper's analysis. Present in this sample are around 280,000 distinct CDR3 sequences, roughly 8.6% of which were seen just once. The ten largest clonotypes hold less than 2.5% of the sample.

The table lists this clonotype with many counts. The antigen this receptor binds is unknown. Base-call qualities are not available, and no considerably larger clone is one nucleotide away. The sample also formed part of further work on yellow fever vaccine responses in identical twins. The second study's authors report: The T cell response to vaccination in identical twins was reported by the authors to appear partly convergent and partly personalized. The study precisely tracked vaccine-responding T cell clones in identical twins.

The V and J genes are TRBV12-3 or TRBV12-4 and TRBJ1-2; 7 bases in the middle match TRBD1. Material for sequencing was memory (CD45RO+) T cells sorted from blood. Sample cell subset or site, as interpreted from the label and publication: CD45RO+ enriched T cells. This sequence was found in a woman between 18 and 29 years old in good health. The nucleotide sequence is TGTGCCAGCAGTCCCCTCAGACAGGGTGGCTATGGCTACACCTTC. Its protein reads: CASSPLRQGGYGYTF.